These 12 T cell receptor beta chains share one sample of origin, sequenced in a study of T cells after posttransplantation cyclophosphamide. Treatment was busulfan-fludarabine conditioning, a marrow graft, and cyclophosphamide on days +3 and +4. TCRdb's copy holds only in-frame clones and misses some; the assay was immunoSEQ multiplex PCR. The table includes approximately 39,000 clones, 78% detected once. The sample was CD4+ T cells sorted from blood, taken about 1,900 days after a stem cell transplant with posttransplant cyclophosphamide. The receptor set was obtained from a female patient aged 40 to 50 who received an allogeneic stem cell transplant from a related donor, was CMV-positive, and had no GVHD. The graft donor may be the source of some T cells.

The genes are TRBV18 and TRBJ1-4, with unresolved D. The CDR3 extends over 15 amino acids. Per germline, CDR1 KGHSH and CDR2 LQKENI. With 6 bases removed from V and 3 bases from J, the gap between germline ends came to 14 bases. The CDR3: CASSPSRESNEKLFF. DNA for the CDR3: TGTGCCAGCTCTCCTTCACGGGAGTCTAATGAAAAACTGTTTTTT.

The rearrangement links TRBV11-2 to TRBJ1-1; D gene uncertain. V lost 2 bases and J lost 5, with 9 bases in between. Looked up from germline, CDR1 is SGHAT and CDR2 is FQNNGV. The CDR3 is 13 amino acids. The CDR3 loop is CASSLPTRTEAFF. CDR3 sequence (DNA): TGTGCCAGCAGCTTACCGACACGAACTGAAGCTTTCTTT.

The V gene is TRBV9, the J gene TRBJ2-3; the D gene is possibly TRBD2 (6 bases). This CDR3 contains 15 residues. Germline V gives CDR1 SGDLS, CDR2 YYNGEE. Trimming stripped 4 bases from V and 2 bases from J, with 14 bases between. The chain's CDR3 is CASSRDSGYTDTQYF. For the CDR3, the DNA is TGTGCCAGCAGCCGGGATAGCGGCTACACAGATACGCAGTATTTT.

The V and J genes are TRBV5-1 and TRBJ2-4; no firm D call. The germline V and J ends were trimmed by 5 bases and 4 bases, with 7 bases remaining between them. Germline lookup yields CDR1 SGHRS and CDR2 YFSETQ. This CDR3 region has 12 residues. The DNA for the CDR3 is TGCGCCAGCAGTTCCGGGAAAAACATTCAGTACTTC. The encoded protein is CASSSGKNIQYF.

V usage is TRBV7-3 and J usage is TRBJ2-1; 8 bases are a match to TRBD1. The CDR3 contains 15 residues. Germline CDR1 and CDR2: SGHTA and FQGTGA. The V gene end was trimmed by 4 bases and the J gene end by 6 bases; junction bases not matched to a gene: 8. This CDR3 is CASSSRTGRGNEQFF. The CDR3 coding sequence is TGTGCCAGCAGCTCCAGGACAGGGCGAGGCAATGAGCAGTTCTTC.

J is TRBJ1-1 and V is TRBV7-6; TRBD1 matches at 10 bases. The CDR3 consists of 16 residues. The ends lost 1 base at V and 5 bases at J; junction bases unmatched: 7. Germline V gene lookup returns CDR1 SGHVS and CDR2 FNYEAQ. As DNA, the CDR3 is TGTGCCAGCAGCTTAGTAGAGGGACAGGGGCTGACTGAAGCTTTCTTT. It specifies CASSLVEGQGLTEAFF.

The CDR3 bases are TGCGCCAGCAGCCAAGATCTGCAGGGGGCGAGGCAGCCCCAGCATTTT. It translates to CASSQDLQGARQPQHF. This sequence joins TRBV4-3 and TRBJ1-5, with 8 bases lining up with TRBD1. Germline assignment: CDR1 LGHNA and CDR2 YSLEER. The CDR3 length is 16 residues. V gave up 0 bases and J gave up 7 bases; unmatched junction bases: 8.

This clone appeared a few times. The CDR3 DNA follows: TGCAGCTCCGGACAGAATTCACCCCTCCACTTT. Residues: CSSGQNSPLHF. The chain employs TRBV20-1 and TRBJ1-6, with D perhaps matching TRBD1 (6 bases). CDR1 is DFQATT and CDR2 is SNEGSKA in the germline V gene (reference sequence). CDR3 length equals 11 residues.

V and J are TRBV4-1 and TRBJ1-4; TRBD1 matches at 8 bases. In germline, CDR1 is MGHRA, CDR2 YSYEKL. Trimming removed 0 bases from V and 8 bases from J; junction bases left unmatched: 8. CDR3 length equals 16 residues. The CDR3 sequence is CASSQDSGTGPEKLFF. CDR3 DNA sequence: TGCGCCAGCAGCCAAGATTCCGGGACAGGACCCGAAAAACTGTTTTTT.

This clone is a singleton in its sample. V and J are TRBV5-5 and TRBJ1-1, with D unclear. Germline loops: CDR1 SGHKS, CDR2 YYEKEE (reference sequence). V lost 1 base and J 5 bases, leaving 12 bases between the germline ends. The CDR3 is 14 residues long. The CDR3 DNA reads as TGTGCCAGCAGCTTGCTTACAGTCGGAACTGAAGCTTTCTTT. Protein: CASSLLTVGTEAFF.

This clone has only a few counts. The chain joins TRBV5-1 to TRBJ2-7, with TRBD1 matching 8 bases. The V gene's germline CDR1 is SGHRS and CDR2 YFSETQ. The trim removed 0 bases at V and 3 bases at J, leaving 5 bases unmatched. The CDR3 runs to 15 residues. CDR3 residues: CASSLEATGVYEQYF. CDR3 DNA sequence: TGCGCCAGCAGCTTGGAGGCGACAGGGGTCTACGAGCAGTACTTC.

The CDR3 here is CASSSRGPTNEKLFF. The CDR3 bases are TGTGCCAGCAGTAGCAGGGGGCCAACTAATGAAAAACTGTTTTTT. The V gene is TRBV6-1, the J gene TRBJ1-4; 8 nucleotides match TRBD1. This CDR3 region has 15 residues. Trimming cost V 5 bases and J 0 bases; bases outside gene matches: 2. Looked up from germline, CDR1 is MNHNS and CDR2 is SASEGT.